This T cell receptor beta chain was captured by sequencing in a study of T cell responses to AZD1222 COVID-19 vaccine. Study overall: Pooling was applied to second doses at about 4 or about 12 weeks.

Study-wide findings and caveats: Baseline serostatus was positive in only six AZD1222 recipients. Sampling captured repertoires only after the peak T cell response.

CDR3 length equals 17 residues. J was trimmed by 1 base and V by 4 bases; bases with no gene match: 10. Germline V lookup: CDR1 SGDLS, CDR2 YYNGEE. Sequencing was performed with immunoSEQ multiplex PCR; in TCRdb, only in-frame clones are kept and a portion is missing. The sample shows 130,000 or so clones, 86% of them seen only once. A word on this clone: Its antigen is not known.

This chain joins TRBV9 and TRBJ1-2, with 10 bases lining up with TRBD1. The source material was peripheral blood, sampled on day 0 of AZD1222 vaccination. The receptor's source is an adult in good health. CDR3: CASSPMGTGVLNYGYTF. The CDR3 DNA is TGTGCCAGCAGCCCGATGGGGACAGGGGTCCTTAACTATGGCTACACCTTC.